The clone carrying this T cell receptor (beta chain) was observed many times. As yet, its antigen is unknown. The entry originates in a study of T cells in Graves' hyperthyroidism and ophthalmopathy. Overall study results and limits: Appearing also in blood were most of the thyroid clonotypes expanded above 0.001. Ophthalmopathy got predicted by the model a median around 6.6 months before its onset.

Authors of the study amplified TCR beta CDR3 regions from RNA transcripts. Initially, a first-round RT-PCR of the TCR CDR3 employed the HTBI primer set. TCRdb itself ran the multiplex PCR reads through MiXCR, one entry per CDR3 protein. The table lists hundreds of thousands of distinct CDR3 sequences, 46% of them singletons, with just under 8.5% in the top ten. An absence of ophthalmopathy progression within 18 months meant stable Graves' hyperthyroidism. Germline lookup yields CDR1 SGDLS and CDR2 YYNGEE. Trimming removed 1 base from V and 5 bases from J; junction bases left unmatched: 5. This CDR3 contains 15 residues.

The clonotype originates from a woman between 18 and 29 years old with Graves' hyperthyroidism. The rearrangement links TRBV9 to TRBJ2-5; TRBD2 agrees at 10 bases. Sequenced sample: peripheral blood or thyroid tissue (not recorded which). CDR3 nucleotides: TGTGCCAGCAGCGTATCAAGCGGGAGGGTGGAGACCCAGTACTTC. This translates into CASSVSSGRVETQYF. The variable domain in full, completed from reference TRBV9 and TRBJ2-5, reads DSGVTQTPKHLITATGQRVTLRCSPRSGDLSVYWYQQSLDQGLQFLIQYYNGEERAKGNILERFSAQQFPDLHSELNLSSLELGDSALYFCASSVSSGRVETQYFGPGTRLLVL.